This note documents a single T cell receptor beta chain sequence. Its binding antigen is unknown. The input lacks base qualities; no much larger clone sits a single base away. These data belong to a study of blood T cell repertoires in COVID-19 (dated by TCRdb to the early 2020s). At the level of the whole study: The collaborator samples originated in the United States, Italy and Spain and spanned the acute and convalescent phases of COVID-19. The prospective study material was composed of cDNA or gDNA derived from T cells, B-cell-depleted T cells, or PBMCs. The dataset comprised deeply sampled blood TCRbeta repertoires from subjects exposed to, actively infected with, or recovered from COVID-19. A freely available public database, intended as a resource for researchers studying the immune response to SARS-CoV-2, is where the repertoires were released. Samples were obtained from the ongoing ImmuneRACE study (first 160 participants) and from 1,254 subjects provided by 6 global collaborators. The sample metadata nearly always contained a de-identified subject ID, COVID-19 status, age in years and sex. Where available, HLA class I and class II types were obtained from metadata supplied by the sample provider rather than from assay-based typing.

TCRbeta CDR3 regions were amplified from genomic DNA using the immunoSEQ Assay, a bias-controlled multiplex PCR. The original pipeline was this. Within the assay, amplification of reference gene primers was used to estimate how many nucleated cells each sample contained. Sequence reads were collapsed and filtered to measure the absolute abundance of every unique TCRbeta CDR3 rearrangement. Productive Simpson clonality was computed per sample as the square root of Simpson's diversity index over productive rearrangements. The immuneACCESS repertoire file appears here via TCRdb, limited to in-frame rearrangements. These files lack a portion of the clones; in checked studies, under half of the deficit traces to unresolved V genes, and the cause of the others is not known. V and J calls and clone size are given by that table; D and trimming were obtained from the DNA. Within this sample are roughly 170,000 clones, with around 82% of them counted one time only. In total, the top ten clones hold roughly 20% of the sample.

The CDR3 starts with the cysteine, ends with the phenylalanine, and has 16 residues. Left in the record is the CDR3 DNA by itself, 48 bases read in frame from the first base. Via the germline V gene, CDR1 is SGHVS and CDR2 FNYEAQ. Unmatched junction bases come to 9, with V trimmed by 1 base and J by 9 bases. The research as a whole found: The quantity of clinical and demographic metadata differed by source and by participant and was supplied without curation.

Participants in the prospective study were enrolled through a virtual design, were aged roughly 18 to 100 years, and lived in approximately 25 United States geographic areas. To assign participants to cohorts, the prospective study relied on clinical history that participants themselves reported in a screening survey and a study questionnaire. For ImmuneRACE Cohort 3, a participant was defined as recovered based on two consecutive negative NP/OP PCR tests, clearance by a healthcare professional, or resolution of symptoms. In the prospective study, whole blood, serum and a nasopharyngeal or oropharyngeal swab were collected from each participant by mobile phlebotomists. Additional blood draws and questionnaires over an approximately 2-month period could optionally be provided by prospective study participants. Blood samples from the prospective study were shipped frozen or at room temperature prior to DNA extraction.

This receptor was obtained from a man in his sixties who had recovered from COVID-19. The sample comprised PBMCs or T cells enriched from blood (not recorded which). This chain is built from TRBV7-6 and TRBJ2-1, with 10 bases aligning to TRBD1. The DNA sequence follows: TGTGCCAGCAGCTTAGGTGGGACAGGGGTGGGGACTGAGCAGTTCTTC. Its protein reads: CASSLGGTGVGTEQFF.